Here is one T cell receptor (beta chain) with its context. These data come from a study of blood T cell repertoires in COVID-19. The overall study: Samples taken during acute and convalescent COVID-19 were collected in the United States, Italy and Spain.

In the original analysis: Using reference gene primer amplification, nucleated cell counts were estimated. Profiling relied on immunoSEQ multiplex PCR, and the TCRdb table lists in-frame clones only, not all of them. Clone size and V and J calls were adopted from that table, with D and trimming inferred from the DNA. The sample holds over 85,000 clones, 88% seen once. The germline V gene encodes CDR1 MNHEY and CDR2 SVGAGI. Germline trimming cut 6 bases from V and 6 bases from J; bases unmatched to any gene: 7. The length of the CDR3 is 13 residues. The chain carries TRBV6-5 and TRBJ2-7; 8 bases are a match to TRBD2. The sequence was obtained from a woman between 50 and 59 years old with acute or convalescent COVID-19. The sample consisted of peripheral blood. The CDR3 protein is CASSDGRASEQYF. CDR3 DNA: TGTGCCAGCAGCGACGGGAGGGCTAGCGAGCAGTACTTC.